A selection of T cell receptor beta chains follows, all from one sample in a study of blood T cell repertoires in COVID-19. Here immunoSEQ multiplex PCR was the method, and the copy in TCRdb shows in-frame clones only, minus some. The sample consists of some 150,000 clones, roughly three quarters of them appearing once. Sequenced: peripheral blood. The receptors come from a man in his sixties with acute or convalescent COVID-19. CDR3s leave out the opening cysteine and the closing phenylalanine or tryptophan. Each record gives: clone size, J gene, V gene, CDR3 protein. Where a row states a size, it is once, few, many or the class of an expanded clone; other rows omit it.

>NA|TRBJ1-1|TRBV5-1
ASSRGSEAF
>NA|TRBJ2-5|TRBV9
ASSVVGTGTQETQY
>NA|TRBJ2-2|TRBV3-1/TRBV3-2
ASRVSGVNTGELF
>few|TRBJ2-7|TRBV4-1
ASSQGQGSYEQY
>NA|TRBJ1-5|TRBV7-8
ASSSEQGYSNQPQH
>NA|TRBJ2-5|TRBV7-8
ASSFPSGQETQY
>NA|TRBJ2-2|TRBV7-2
ASSLGLAGTGELF
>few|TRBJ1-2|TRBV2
ASSGVNYGYT
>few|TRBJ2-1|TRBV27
ASKRDSYNEQF
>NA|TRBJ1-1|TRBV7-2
ASSLDTMNTEAF
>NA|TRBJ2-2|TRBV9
ASSPSGLAPTGELF
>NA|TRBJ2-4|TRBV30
AWSVGGAKNIQY
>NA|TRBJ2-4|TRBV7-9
ASSQGDRNIQY
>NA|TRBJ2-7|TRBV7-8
ASSFSGTGGYEQY
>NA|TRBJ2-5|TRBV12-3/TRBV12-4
ASTRHIQETQY
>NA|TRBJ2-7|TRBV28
ASRSGQGSFGQY
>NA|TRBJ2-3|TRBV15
ATSYSADTQY
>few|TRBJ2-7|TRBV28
ASSPTPTGRLVPYEQY
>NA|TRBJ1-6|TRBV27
ASSLKRDRVNSPLH
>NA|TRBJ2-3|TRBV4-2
ASSQERNRGADTQY
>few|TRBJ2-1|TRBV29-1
SVGRGGDIQRNEQF
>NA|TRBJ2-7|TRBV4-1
ASSRGLAGGSEQY
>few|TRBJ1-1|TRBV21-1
ASSEEKQGTMNTEAF
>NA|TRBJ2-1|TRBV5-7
ASSLEVREPTNYNEQF
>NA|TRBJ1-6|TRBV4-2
ASSQGGQGDSPLH
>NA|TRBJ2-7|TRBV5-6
ASSFEGGVDNEQY
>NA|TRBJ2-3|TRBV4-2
ASSQGLDIDTQY
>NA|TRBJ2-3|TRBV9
ATAEGGSSTDTQY
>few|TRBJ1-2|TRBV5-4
ASSLVGGYGYT
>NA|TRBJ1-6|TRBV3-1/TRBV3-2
ASSQEGQGQNSPLH
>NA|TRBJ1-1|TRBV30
AWSVGGARTEAF
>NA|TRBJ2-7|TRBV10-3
AISATGTGEYEQY
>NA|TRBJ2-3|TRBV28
ASSRQDSTDTQY
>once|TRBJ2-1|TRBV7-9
ASRREGLQEQF
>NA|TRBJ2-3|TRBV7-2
ASSLVQKDTQY
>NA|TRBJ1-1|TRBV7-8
ASSARQGVLNTEAF
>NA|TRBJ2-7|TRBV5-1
ASSPVGGVPYEQY
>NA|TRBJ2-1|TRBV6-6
ASSLSRDRVSYNEQF
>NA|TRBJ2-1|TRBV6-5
ASSSPGLADNEQF
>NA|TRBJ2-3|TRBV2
ASSAEGAMTDTQY
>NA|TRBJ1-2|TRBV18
ASSPPGTGGDSGYT
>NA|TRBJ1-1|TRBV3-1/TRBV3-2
ASSQYTGGGFGVAEAF
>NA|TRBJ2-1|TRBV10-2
AGLAGNNEQF
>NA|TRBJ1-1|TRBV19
ASTHLGARGTTEAF
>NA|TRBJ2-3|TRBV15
ATSRDREDREPDTQY
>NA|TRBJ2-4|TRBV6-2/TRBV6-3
ASSYPLSGAKNIQY
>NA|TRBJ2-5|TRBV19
ASTATGGHGETQY
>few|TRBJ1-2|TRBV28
ASSTTGFYGYT
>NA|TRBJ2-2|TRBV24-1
ATRGTGVTGELF
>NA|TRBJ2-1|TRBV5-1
ASSGGTSGRGDEQF
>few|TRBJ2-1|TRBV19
ASSIQGQHNEQF
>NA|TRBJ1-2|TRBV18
ASSPGQDTNYGYT
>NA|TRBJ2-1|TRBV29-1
SVEGWREIHNEQF
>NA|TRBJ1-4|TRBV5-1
ASSLGQPNEKLF